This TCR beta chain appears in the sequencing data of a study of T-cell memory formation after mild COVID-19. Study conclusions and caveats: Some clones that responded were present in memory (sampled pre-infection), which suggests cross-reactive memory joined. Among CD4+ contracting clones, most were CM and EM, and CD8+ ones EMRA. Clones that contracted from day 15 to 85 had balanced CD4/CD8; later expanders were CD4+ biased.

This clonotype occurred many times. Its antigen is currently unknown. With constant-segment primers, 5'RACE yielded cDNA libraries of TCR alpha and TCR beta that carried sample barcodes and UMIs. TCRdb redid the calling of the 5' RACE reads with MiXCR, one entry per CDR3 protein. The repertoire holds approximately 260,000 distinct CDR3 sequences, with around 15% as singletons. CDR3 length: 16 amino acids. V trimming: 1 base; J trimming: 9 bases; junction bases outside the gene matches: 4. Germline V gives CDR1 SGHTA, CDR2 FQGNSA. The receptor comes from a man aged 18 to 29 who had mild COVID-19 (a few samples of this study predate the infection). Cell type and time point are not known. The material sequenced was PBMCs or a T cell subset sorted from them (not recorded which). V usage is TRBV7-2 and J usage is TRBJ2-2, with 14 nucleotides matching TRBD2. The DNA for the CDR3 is TGTGCCAGCAGCTTAGATGGGACTAGCGGGGGAAGGGAGCTGTTTTTT. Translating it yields CASSLDGTSGGRELFF. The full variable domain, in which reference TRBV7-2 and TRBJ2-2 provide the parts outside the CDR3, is GAGVSQSPSNKVTEKGKDVELRCDPISGHTALYWYRQSLGQGLEFLIYFQGNSAPDKSGLPSDRFSAERTGGSVSTLTIQRTQQEDSAVYLCASSLDGTSGGRELFFGEGSRLTVL.